This TCR beta chain is from a study of blood T cell repertoires in COVID-19. Recovered status applied to Cohort 3 donors who had two consecutive negative PCRs. It also applied to those with clearance or with symptom resolution. Original methodology: Nucleated cell counts were estimated from reference gene primer amplification. Clones were sequenced by immunoSEQ multiplex PCR, and TCRdb holds only the in-frame ones, with some missing. V and J calls and clone size are as listed in that table; D and trimming were resolved from the DNA. The table lists fewer than 350,000 clones, around 84% of them singletons, with about 2.5% in the top ten. The germline CDR1 and CDR2 sequences are LNHNV and YYDKDF (reference sequence). CDR3 length: 15 residues. V was pared by 6 bases and J by 3 bases, with 6 bases of the junction left unmatched.

The TCR sequence derives from a woman in her forties or fifties who had recovered from COVID-19. The V and J genes are TRBV15 and TRBJ2-2, with TRBD1 matching over 8 bases. Sequencing was carried out using PBMCs or T cells enriched from blood (not recorded which). CDR3 sequence: CATRMDREDTGELFF. Written as DNA, the CDR3 is TGTGCCACCAGAATGGACAGGGAGGACACCGGGGAGCTGTTTTTT.